This T cell receptor (beta chain) derives from a study of T cell responses to AZD1222 COVID-19 vaccine. Study information: Pooled together were second doses at about 4 or about 12 weeks. Findings and limits, study-wide: Recipients of AZD1222 seropositive at baseline numbered only 5 to 7. The study found Spike-specific TCR breadth and depth rose after two AZD1222 doses.

The data were produced by immunoSEQ multiplex PCR, yet TCRdb's version contains in-frame clones alone and is incomplete. The table records fewer than 200,000 clones, around 94% of them present only once. This CDR3 region has 15 residues. The V gene's germline CDR1 is MNHEY and CDR2 SVGAGI. V lost 5 bases, J lost 0 bases, and 11 bases lay in between. To note about this clone: Its cognate antigen is unknown.

The receptor was isolated from an adult in good health. V gene TRBV6-5 combines with J gene TRBJ1-5; D gene unclear. Sample: peripheral blood, taken on day 0 of AZD1222 vaccination. The CDR3 sequence: CASSPTVYSNQPQHF. CDR3 nucleotides: TGTGCCAGCAGTCCAACGGTATATAGCAATCAGCCCCAGCATTTT.